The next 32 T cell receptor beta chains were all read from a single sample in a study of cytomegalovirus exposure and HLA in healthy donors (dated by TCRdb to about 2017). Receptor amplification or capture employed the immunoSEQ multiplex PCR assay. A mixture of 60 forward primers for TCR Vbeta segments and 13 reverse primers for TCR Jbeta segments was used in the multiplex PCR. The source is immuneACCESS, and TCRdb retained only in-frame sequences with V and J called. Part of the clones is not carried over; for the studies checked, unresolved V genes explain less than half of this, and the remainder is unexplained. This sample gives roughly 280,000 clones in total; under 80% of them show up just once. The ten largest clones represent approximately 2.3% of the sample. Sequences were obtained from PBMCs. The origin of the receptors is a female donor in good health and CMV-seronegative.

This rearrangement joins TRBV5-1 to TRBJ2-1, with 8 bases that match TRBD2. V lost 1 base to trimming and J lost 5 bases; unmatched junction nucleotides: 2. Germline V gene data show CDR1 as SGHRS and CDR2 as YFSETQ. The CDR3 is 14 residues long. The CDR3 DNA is TGCGCCAGCAGCTTGTTAGCGGGACACAATGAGCAGTTCTTC. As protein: CASSLLAGHNEQFF.

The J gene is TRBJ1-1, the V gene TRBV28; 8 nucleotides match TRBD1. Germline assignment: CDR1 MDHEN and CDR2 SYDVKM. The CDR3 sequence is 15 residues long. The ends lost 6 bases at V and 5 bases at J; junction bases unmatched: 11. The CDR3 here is CASSSMGTGETEAFF. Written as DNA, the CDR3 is TGTGCCAGCAGCTCCATGGGGACAGGTGAGACTGAAGCTTTCTTT. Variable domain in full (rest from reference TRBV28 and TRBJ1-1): DVKVTQSSRYLVKRTGEKVFLECVQDMDHENMFWYRQDPGLGLRLIYFSYDVKMKEKGDIPEGYSVSREKKERFSLILESASTNQTSMYLCASSSMGTGETEAFFGQGTRLTVV.

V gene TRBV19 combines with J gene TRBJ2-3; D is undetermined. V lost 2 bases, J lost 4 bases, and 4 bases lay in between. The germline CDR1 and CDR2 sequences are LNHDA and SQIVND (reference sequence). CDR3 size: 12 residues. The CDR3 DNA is TGTGCCAGTAGTATATTCGCAGATACGCAGTATTTT. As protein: CASSIFADTQYF.

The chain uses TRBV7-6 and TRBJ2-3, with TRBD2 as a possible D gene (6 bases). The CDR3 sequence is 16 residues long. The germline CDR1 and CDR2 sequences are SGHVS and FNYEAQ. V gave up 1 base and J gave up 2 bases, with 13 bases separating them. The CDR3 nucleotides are TGTGCCAGCAGCTTAGACCAGGGAGGTGTCACAGATACGCAGTATTTT. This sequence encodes CASSLDQGGVTDTQYF.

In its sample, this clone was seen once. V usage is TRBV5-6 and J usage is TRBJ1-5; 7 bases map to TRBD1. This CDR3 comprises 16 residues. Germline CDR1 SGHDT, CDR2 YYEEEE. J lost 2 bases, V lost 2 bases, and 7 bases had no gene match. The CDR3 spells CASSFLQGVGNQPQHF. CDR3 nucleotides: TGTGCCAGCAGCTTTTTGCAGGGGGTAGGCAATCAGCCCCAGCATTTT. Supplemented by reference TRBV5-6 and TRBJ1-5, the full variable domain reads DAGVTQSPTHLIKTRGQQVTLRCSPKSGHDTVSWYQQALGQGPQFIFQYYEEEERQRGNFPDRFSGHQFPNYSSELNVNALLLGDSALYLCASSFLQGVGNQPQHFGDGTRLSIL.

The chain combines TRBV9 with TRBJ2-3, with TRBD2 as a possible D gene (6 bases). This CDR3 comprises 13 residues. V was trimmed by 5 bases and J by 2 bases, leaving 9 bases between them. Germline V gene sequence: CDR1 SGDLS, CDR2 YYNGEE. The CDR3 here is CASSGGSTDTQYF. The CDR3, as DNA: TGTGCCAGCAGTGGGGGGTCCACAGATACGCAGTATTTT.

CDR3 nucleotides: TGCAGCGTCACAGGGAACACCGGGGAGCTGTTTTTT. Protein product: CSVTGNTGELFF. The chain links TRBV29-1 to TRBJ2-2; weak D call: TRBD1 (5 bases). The CDR3 extends over 12 amino acids. Per germline, CDR1 SQVTM and CDR2 ANQGSEA. Trimming took off 6 bases at V and 1 base at J, with 6 bases between the two ends.

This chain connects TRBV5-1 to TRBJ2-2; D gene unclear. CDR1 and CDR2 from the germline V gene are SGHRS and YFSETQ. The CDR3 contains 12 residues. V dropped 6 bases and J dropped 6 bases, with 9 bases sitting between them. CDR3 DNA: TGCGCCAGCACTTGGAGCGCCGGGGAGCTGTTTTTT. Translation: CASTWSAGELFF.

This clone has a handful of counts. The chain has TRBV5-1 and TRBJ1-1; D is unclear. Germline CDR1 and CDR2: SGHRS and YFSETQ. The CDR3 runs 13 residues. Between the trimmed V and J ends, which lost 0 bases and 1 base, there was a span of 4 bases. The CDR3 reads CASSLERNTEAFF. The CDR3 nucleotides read TGCGCCAGCAGCTTGGAGAGGAACACTGAAGCTTTCTTT. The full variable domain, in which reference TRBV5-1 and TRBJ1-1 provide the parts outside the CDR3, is KAGVTQTPRYLIKTRGQQVTLSCSPISGHRSVSWYQQTPGQGLQFLFEYFSETQRNKGNFPGRFSGRQFSNSRSEMNVSTLELGDSALYLCASSLERNTEAFFGQGTRLTVV.

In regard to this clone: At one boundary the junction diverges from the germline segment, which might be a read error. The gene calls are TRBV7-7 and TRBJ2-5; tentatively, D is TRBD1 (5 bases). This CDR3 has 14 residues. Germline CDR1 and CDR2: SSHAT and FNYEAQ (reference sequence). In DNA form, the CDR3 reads TGTGCTAGCAGCCTCAAACAGGCCCCAGGGTCCCAGTACTTC. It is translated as CASSLKQAPGSQYF.

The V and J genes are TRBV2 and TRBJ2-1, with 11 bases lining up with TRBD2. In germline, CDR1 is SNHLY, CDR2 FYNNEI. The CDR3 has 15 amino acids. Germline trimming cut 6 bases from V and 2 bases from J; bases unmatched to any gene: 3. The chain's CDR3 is CASRVSGRAYNEQFF. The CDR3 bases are TGTGCCAGCAGAGTTAGCGGGAGGGCCTACAATGAGCAGTTCTTC.

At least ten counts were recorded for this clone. CDR3 sequence (DNA): TGTGCCAGCAGTGAGAGGGACAGCAGTGAAGCTTTCTTT. The encoded protein is CASSERDSSEAFF. The V call is TRBV6-1, the J call TRBJ1-1; 7 nucleotides agree with TRBD1. Germline CDR1 MNHNS, CDR2 SASEGT. After removal of 3 bases from V and 7 bases from J, the junction contained 5 bases not matched to a gene. This CDR3 is built from 13 residues.

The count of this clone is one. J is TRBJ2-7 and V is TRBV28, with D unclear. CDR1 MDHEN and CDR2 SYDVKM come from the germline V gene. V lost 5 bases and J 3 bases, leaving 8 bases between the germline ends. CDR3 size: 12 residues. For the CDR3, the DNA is TGTGCCAGCAGTACTTTGATCTACGAGCAGTACTTC. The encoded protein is CASSTLIYEQYF.

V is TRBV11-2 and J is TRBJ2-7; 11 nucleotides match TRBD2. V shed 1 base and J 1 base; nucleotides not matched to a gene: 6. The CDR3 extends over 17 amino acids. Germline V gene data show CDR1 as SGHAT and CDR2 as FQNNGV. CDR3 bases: TGTGCCAGCAGCTTAGTCTCCGGGACTAGCGGATCCTACGAGCAGTACTTC. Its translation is CASSLVSGTSGSYEQYF.

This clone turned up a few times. The CDR3 coding sequence is TGCGCCAGCAGCACTGGAGGTGGCTACACCTTC. Residues: CASSTGGGYTF. The chain links TRBV5-1 to TRBJ1-2, with D unresolved. This CDR3 has 11 amino acids. Trimming took off 4 bases at V and 7 bases at J, with 8 bases between the two ends. Germline V gene data show CDR1 as SGHRS and CDR2 as YFSETQ.

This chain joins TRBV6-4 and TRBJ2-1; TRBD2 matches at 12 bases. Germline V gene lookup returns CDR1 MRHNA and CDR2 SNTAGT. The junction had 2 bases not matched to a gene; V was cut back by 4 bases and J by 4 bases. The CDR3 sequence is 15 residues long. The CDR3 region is CASSGTSGTYNEQFF. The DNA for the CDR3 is TGTGCCAGCAGTGGGACTAGCGGGACTTACAATGAGCAGTTCTTC.

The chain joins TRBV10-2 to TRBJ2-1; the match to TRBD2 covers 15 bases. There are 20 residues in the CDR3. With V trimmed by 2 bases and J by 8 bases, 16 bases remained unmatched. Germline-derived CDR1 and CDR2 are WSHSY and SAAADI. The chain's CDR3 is CASSERGHRTSGRAVDEQFF. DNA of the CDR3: TGCGCCAGCAGTGAGCGGGGACATAGGACTAGCGGGAGGGCCGTGGATGAGCAGTTCTTC.

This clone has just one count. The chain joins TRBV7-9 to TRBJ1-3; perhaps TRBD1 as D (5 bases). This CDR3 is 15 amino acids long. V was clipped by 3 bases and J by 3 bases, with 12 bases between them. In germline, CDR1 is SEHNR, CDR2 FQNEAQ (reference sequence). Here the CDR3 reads CASSFLGARGNTIYF. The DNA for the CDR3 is TGTGCCAGCAGCTTTTTAGGGGCCCGTGGAAACACCATATATTTT.

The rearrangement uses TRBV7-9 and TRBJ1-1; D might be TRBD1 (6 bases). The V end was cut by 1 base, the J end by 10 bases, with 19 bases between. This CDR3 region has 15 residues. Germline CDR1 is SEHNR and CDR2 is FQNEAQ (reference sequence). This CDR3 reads CASSLDQGREAPAFF. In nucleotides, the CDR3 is TGTGCCAGCAGCTTAGACCAGGGGCGAGAGGCTCCAGCTTTCTTT.

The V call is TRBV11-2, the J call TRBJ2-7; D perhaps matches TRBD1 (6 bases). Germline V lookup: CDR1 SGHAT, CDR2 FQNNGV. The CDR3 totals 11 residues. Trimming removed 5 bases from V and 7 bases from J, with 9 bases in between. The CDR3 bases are TGTGCCAGCAGCCAAGGACAGGAGCAGTACTTC. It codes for CASSQGQEQYF.

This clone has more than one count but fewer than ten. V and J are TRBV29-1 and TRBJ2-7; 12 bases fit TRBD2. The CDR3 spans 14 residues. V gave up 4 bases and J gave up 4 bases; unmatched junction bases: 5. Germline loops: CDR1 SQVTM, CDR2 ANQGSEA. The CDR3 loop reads CSVVWTSGTYEQYF. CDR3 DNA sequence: TGCAGCGTTGTGTGGACTAGCGGGACGTACGAGCAGTACTTC.

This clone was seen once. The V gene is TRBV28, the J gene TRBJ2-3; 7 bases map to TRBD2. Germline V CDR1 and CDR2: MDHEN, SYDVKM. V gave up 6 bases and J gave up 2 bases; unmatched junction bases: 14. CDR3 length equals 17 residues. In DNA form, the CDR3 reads TGTGCCAGCAGGGGGGGGAGCACTAGCTTTTTCACAGATACGCAGTATTTT. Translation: CASRGGSTSFFTDTQYF.

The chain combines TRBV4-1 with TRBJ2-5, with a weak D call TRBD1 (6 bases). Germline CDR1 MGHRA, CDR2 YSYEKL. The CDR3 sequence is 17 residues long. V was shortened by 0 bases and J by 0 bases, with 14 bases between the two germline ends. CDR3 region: CASSQEGHRMYQETQYF. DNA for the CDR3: TGCGCCAGCAGCCAAGAGGGACATCGGATGTACCAAGAGACCCAGTACTTC.

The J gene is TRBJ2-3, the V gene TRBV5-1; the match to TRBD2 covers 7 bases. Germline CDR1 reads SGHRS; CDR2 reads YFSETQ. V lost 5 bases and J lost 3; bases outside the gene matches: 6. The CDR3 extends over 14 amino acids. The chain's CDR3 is CASSSGLETDTQYF. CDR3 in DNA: TGCGCCAGCAGTTCCGGACTAGAAACAGATACGCAGTATTTT.

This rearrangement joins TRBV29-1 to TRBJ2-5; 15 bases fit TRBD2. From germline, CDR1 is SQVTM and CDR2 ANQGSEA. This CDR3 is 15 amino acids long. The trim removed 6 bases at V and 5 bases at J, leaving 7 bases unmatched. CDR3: CSVGGLAGGGETQYF. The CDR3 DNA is TGCAGCGTGGGGGGACTAGCGGGAGGAGGGGAGACCCAGTACTTC. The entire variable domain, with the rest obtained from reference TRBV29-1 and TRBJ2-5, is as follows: SAVISQKPSRDICQRGTSLTIQCQVDSQVTMMFWYRQQPGQSLTLIATANQGSEATYESGFVIDKFPISRPNLTFSTLTVSNMSPEDSSIYLCSVGGLAGGGETQYFGPGTRLLVL.

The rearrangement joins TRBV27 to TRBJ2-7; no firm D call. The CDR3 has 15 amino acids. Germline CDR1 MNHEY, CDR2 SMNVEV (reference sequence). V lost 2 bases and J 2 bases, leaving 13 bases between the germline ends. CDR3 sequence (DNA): TGTGCCAGCAGTTTACTGACTCGACGGGCCTACGAGCAGTACTTC. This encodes CASSLLTRRAYEQYF.

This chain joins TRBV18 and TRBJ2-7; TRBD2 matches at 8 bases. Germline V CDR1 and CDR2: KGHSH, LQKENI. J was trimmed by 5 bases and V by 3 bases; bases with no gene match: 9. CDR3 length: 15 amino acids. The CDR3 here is CASSPQGSGRNEQYF. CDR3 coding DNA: TGTGCCAGCTCACCTCAGGGCAGCGGGAGAAACGAGCAGTACTTC. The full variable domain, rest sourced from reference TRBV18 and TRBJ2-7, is NAGVMQNPRHLVRRRGQEARLRCSPMKGHSHVYWYRQLPEEGLKFMVYLQKENIIDESGMPKERFSAEFPKEGPSILRIQQVVRGDSAAYFCASSPQGSGRNEQYFGPGTRLTVT.

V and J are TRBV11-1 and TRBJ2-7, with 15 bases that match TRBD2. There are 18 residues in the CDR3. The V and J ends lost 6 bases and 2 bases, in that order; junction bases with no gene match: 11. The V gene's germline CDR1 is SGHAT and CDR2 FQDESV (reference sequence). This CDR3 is CASSLKGTSGRPPYEQYF. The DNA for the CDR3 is TGTGCCAGCAGTCTCAAGGGGACTAGCGGGAGGCCACCCTACGAGCAGTACTTC.

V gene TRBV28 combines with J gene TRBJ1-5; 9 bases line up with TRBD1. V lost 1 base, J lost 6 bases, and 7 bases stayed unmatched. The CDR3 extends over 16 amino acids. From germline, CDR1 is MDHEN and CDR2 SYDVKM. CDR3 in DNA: TGTGCCAGCAGTTTATCCGGGACAGGGTTATTTCAGCCCCAGCATTTT. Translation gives CASSLSGTGLFQPQHF.

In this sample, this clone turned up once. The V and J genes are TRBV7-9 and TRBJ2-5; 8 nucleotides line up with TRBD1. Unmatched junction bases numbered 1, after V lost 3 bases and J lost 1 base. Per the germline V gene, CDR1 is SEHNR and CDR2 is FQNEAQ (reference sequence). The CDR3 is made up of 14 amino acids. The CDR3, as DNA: TGTGCCAGCAGCTTGGGACAGGCCCAAGAGACCCAGTACTTC. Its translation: CASSLGQAQETQYF.

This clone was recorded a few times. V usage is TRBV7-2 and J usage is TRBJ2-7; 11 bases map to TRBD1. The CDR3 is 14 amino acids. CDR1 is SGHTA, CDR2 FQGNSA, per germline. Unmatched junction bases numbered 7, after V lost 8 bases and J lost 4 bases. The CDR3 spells CASSRDRGTYEQYF. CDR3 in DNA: TGTGCCAGCTCGAGGGACAGGGGGACTTACGAGCAGTACTTC.

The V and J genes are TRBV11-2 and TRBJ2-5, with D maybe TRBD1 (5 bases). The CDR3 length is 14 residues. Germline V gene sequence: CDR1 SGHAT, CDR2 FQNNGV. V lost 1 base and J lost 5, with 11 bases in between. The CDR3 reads CASSLAQGLETQYF. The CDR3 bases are TGTGCCAGCAGCTTAGCGCAGGGTTTGGAGACCCAGTACTTC.